This entry lists 14 T cell receptor beta chains sequenced from one sample in a study of T cells expressing NK-cell markers. Reprocessing the 5' RACE reads, TCRdb reports a single entry for every CDR3 protein and omits DNA. The repertoire table contains over 250,000 distinct CDR3 sequences. Sequencing used blood T cells: a sorted CD56 or NKG2C T cell subset, CD4+ or CD8+ T cells, or bulk PBMC T cells (not recorded which). Receptor source: a woman between 18 and 75 years old in good health.

CDR3 residues: CAISESTGFSYEQYF. V gene TRBV10-3 combines with J gene TRBJ2-7. This CDR3 contains 15 residues. Germline lookup yields CDR1 ENHRY and CDR2 SYGVKD.

The chain's CDR3 is CATSPPPGLVGYEQYF. This chain joins TRBV15 and TRBJ2-7; TCRdb lists TRBD2, though no DNA is available to test this call. Germline loops: CDR1 LNHNV, CDR2 YYDKDF (reference sequence). There are 16 residues in the CDR3.

The chain employs TRBV5-1 and TRBJ2-5; the D gene TCRdb calls, TRBD1, cannot be checked with no DNA. The CDR3 sequence is 14 residues long. Germline V gene data show CDR1 as SGHRS and CDR2 as YFSETQ. The CDR3 is CASSRTGERETQYF.

V and J are TRBV18 and TRBJ2-7; TCRdb gives TRBD2 as the D gene, but with no DNA this cannot be confirmed. Germline values: CDR1 KGHSH, CDR2 LQKENI. The CDR3 has 16 residues. The CDR3 loop reads CASSPLTSGGSYEQYF.

The chain joins TRBV7-2 to TRBJ1-1. Germline V gene data show CDR1 as SGHTA and CDR2 as FQGNSA. There are 15 residues in the CDR3. The CDR3 reads CASSFRVPGSREAFF.

This rearrangement joins TRBV11-2 to TRBJ1-5. This CDR3 has 13 amino acids. In germline, CDR1 is SGHAT, CDR2 FQNNGV. The CDR3 here is CASSLMAGQPQHF. The variable domain in full, completed from reference TRBV11-2 and TRBJ1-5, reads EAGVAQSPRYKIIEKRQSVAFWCNPISGHATLYWYQQILGQGPKLLIQFQNNGVVDDSQLPKDRFSAERLKGVDSTLKIQPAKLEDSAVYLCASSLMAGQPQHFGDGTRLSIL.

This sequence joins TRBV27 and TRBJ2-5; absent DNA, TCRdb's TRBD2 call cannot be checked. The germline gives CDR1 MNHEY, CDR2 SMNVEV (reference sequence). This CDR3 region has 13 residues. CDR3 residues: CASRSGRIETQYF.

The V call is TRBV12-3 or TRBV12-4, the J call TRBJ1-1. The CDR3 sequence is 14 residues long. The CDR3 here is CASSLRSAMAEAFF.

This chain connects TRBV5-6 to TRBJ2-3; TCRdb designates TRBD2, a call that cannot be tested without DNA. Germline loops: CDR1 SGHDT, CDR2 YYEEEE. The CDR3 has 17 amino acids. The CDR3 here is CASSLYPSGGISDTQYF.

The rearrangement uses TRBV12-3 or TRBV12-4 and TRBJ1-2; TCRdb names TRBD1, which stays unverified in the absence of DNA. The length of the CDR3 is 17 residues. The CDR3 reads CASSVTVLIGQKYGYTF.

CDR3 protein: CSASGDTKNIQYF. The V call is TRBV29-1, the J call TRBJ2-4; TCRdb picks TRBD1, but there is no DNA to check that call. The germline V gene has CDR1 SQVTM and CDR2 ANQGSEA. There are 13 residues in the CDR3.

This sequence joins TRBV12-3 or TRBV12-4 and TRBJ2-1; as DNA is missing, the TRBD2 call by TCRdb cannot be tested. The CDR3 length is 14 residues. CDR3 region: CASSLASGDNEQFF.

V is TRBV6-1 and J is TRBJ1-2. This CDR3 has 14 amino acids. Germline V gives CDR1 MNHNS, CDR2 SASEGT. The CDR3 reads CASRAQTSNYGYTF.

The rearrangement links TRBV7-2 to TRBJ1-1. Germline V gives CDR1 SGHTA, CDR2 FQGNSA. The CDR3 is 12 residues long. Here the CDR3 reads CASSLGMTEAFF. The variable domain in full, with the rest retrieved from reference TRBV7-2 and TRBJ1-1, is GAGVSQSPSNKVTEKGKDVELRCDPISGHTALYWYRQSLGQGLEFLIYFQGNSAPDKSGLPSDRFSAERTGGSVSTLTIQRTQQEDSAVYLCASSLGMTEAFFGQGTRLTVV.